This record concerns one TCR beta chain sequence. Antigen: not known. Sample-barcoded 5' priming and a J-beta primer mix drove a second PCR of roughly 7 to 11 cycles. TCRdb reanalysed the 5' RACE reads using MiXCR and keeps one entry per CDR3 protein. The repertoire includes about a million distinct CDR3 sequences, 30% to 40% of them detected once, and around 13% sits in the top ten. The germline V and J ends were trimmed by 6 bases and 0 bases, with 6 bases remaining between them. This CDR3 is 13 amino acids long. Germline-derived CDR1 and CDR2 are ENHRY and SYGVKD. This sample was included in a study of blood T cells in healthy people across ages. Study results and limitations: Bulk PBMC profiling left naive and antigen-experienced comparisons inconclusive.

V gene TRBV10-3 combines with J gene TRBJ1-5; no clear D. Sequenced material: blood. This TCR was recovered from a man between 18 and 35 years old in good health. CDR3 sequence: CAIRWDSNQPQHF. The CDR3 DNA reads TGTGCCATCAGATGGGATAGCAATCAGCCCCAGCATTTT.